The next 26 T cell receptor beta chains were all read from a single sample in a study of cytomegalovirus exposure and HLA in healthy donors. PCR used 60 Vbeta primers and 13 Jbeta primers. Sequencing was performed with immunoSEQ multiplex PCR; in TCRdb, only in-frame clones are kept and a portion is missing. The repertoire holds around 140,000 clones, roughly 80% seen once, with about 1% in the top ten. The source material was PBMCs. Receptor source: a woman aged 60-75 years in good health and CMV-seronegative.

The V gene is TRBV19, the J gene TRBJ2-1; D may be TRBD1 (5 bases). In germline, CDR1 is LNHDA, CDR2 SQIVND (reference sequence). The CDR3 contains 17 residues. Trimming removed 2 bases at V and 0 bases at J, with 14 bases between. CDR3 DNA: TGTGCCAGTAGTATACGAACAGGCCGAAGCTCCTACAATGAGCAGTTCTTC. Amino acids: CASSIRTGRSSYNEQFF.

J is TRBJ2-7 and V is TRBV2, with TRBD2 matching over 8 bases. J lost 3 bases, V lost 6 bases, and 10 bases had no gene match. The CDR3 extends over 15 amino acids. Germline V gene lookup returns CDR1 SNHLY and CDR2 FYNNEI. The CDR3 protein is CASRGAGTRFYEQYF. The CDR3 DNA reads as TGTGCCAGCAGGGGGGCAGGGACTAGATTCTACGAGCAGTACTTC.

The rearrangement uses TRBV5-6 and TRBJ1-3, with D possibly TRBD1 on 6 matching bases. V lost 2 bases and J lost 0, with 15 bases in between. Per the germline V gene, CDR1 is SGHDT and CDR2 is YYEEEE. CDR3 size: 17 residues. CDR3 residues: CASSFGTHISSGNTIYF. In nucleotides, the CDR3 is TGTGCCAGCAGCTTTGGGACACACATTTCCTCTGGAAACACCATATATTTT.

The V call is TRBV2, the J call TRBJ1-1, with D perhaps TRBD1 (6 bases). Between the trimmed V and J ends, which lost 4 bases and 1 base, there was a span of 13 bases. The CDR3 has 15 residues. Germline V gives CDR1 SNHLY, CDR2 FYNNEI. The CDR3 sequence is CASSVPQGGNTEAFF. Written as DNA, the CDR3 is TGTGCCAGCAGTGTACCACAAGGGGGGAACACTGAAGCTTTCTTT.

The CDR3 nucleotides read TGCGCCAGCAGCCAAGGGCACCGGGACAGGGGCACAACGTATGGCTACACCTTC. Its protein product is CASSQGHRDRGTTYGYTF. V usage is TRBV4-1 and J usage is TRBJ1-2, with 10 bases matching TRBD1. This CDR3 has 18 amino acids. V was clipped by 1 base and J by 5 bases; unmatched bases: 13. Germline V lookup: CDR1 MGHRA, CDR2 YSYEKL.

V usage is TRBV29-1 and J usage is TRBJ2-1; 7 bases are a match to TRBD2. Unmatched junction bases numbered 3, after V lost 4 bases and J lost 0 bases. The germline gives CDR1 SQVTM, CDR2 ANQGSEA. The CDR3 is 14 residues long. CDR3 protein: CSVVRTSSYNEQFF. DNA for the CDR3: TGCAGCGTTGTACGGACTAGCTCCTACAATGAGCAGTTCTTC.

The chain has TRBV19 and TRBJ1-5; D gene unclear. The CDR3 loop spans 16 amino acids. Germline V lookup: CDR1 LNHDA, CDR2 SQIVND (reference sequence). V was clipped by 2 bases and J by 5 bases, with 16 bases between them. CDR3 residues: CASSIWGGEGYQPQHF. Written as DNA, the CDR3 is TGTGCCAGTAGTATATGGGGTGGGGAGGGCTATCAGCCCCAGCATTTT.

This sequence joins TRBV5-8 and TRBJ2-4; possible D gene TRBD2, 5 bases. Trimming took off 1 base at V and 2 bases at J, with 10 bases between the two ends. Germline CDR1 and CDR2: SGHTS and YDEGEE. The CDR3 has 15 residues. The CDR3, as DNA: TGTGCCAGCAGCTTGTCGGGATCTTCCAAAAACATTCAGTACTTC. Its protein is CASSLSGSSKNIQYF.

V and J are TRBV5-1 and TRBJ2-5; 14 bases are a match to TRBD2. CDR3 length: 16 residues. The V gene's germline CDR1 is SGHRS and CDR2 YFSETQ. V shed 4 bases and J 1 base; nucleotides not matched to a gene: 3. CDR3 sequence reads: CASSPGTSGSQETQYF. DNA of the CDR3: TGCGCCAGCAGCCCAGGGACTAGCGGGAGCCAAGAGACCCAGTACTTC.

The chain has TRBV27 and TRBJ2-1, with D maybe TRBD1 (5 bases). Germline V CDR1 and CDR2: MNHEY, SMNVEV (reference sequence). CDR3 length: 15 residues. Trimming took off 7 bases at V and 7 bases at J, with 20 bases between the two ends. The CDR3 loop reads CASTSDTPIRNEQFF. CDR3 DNA sequence: TGTGCCAGCACCTCGGACACTCCTATCAGGAATGAGCAGTTCTTC.

This clone was detected only a few times. CDR3 sequence reads: CASSLGDRGSEAFF. The CDR3 bases are TGCGCCAGCAGCTTGGGGGACAGGGGGTCTGAAGCTTTCTTT. This sequence joins TRBV5-1 and TRBJ1-1, with TRBD1 identical over 11 bases. CDR1 and CDR2 (germline): SGHRS, YFSETQ. V lost 0 bases and J lost 6; bases outside the gene matches: 1. The CDR3 has 14 amino acids.

The chain has TRBV5-1 and TRBJ1-4; maybe TRBD1 (5 bases). CDR1 and CDR2 (germline): SGHRS, YFSETQ. This CDR3 contains 18 residues. The V gene lost 4 bases and the J gene lost 0 bases, with 19 bases spanning the gap. Here the CDR3 DNA reads TGCGCCAGCAGCACCAGACAGCTCCCTGAAGCAACTAATGAAAAACTGTTTTTT. Its protein product is CASSTRQLPEATNEKLFF.

This clone came up a few times. The CDR3 is CASSDVLNTEAFF. As DNA, the CDR3 is TGTGCCAGCAGTGATGTCTTGAACACTGAAGCTTTCTTT. The chain links TRBV25-1 to TRBJ1-1; D unresolved. The CDR3 has 13 residues. Germline assignment: CDR1 MGHDK and CDR2 SYGVNS. Trimming stripped 3 bases from V and 0 bases from J, with 5 bases between. Filled out from reference TRBV25-1 and TRBJ1-1, the complete variable domain reads EADIYQTPRYLVIGTGKKITLECSQTMGHDKMYWYQQDPGMELHLIHYSYGVNSTEKGDLSSESTVSRIRTEHFPLTLESARPSHTSQYLCASSDVLNTEAFFGQGTRLTVV.

The V gene is TRBV4-2, the J gene TRBJ2-4; 9 bases match TRBD1. The CDR3 covers 18 residues. The ends lost 0 bases at V and 1 base at J; junction bases unmatched: 7. Germline V lookup: CDR1 LGHNA, CDR2 YNFKEQ. The CDR3: CASSQDRDRVTAKNIQYF. The CDR3 region has the DNA TGTGCCAGCAGCCAAGATAGGGACAGGGTGACGGCCAAAAACATTCAGTACTTC.

The chain recombines TRBV10-3 with TRBJ2-7; possible D gene TRBD1, 5 bases. This CDR3 has 15 amino acids. The germline CDR1 and CDR2 sequences are ENHRY and SYGVKD. V lost 8 bases to trimming and J lost 0 bases, with 17 bases between them. CDR3 region: CAISSSGPSSYEQYF. DNA for the CDR3: TGTGCCATCTCAAGTTCAGGGCCTAGCTCCTACGAGCAGTACTTC.

CDR3 nucleotides: TGTGCCAGCAGCCCCCCCGGACAGGGCTACGAGCAGTACTTC. Protein: CASSPPGQGYEQYF. The chain is built from TRBV5-4 and TRBJ2-7, with 8 bases lining up with TRBD1. The germline V gene has CDR1 SGHNT and CDR2 YYREEE (reference sequence). CDR3 length: 14 residues. The ends lost 4 bases at V and 3 bases at J; junction bases unmatched: 6.

The chain uses TRBV6-6 and TRBJ1-4; D remains unclear. The V gene's germline CDR1 is MNHNY and CDR2 SVGAGI (reference sequence). CDR3 length: 13 amino acids. V was clipped by 8 bases and J by 0 bases, with 7 bases between them. CDR3 sequence: CASAGTTNEKLFF. The CDR3 DNA reads as TGTGCCAGCGCGGGTACAACTAATGAAAAACTGTTTTTT.

This sequence joins TRBV7-3 and TRBJ1-1; D gene uncertain. Germline V gene sequence: CDR1 SGHTA, CDR2 FQGTGA. The germline V and J ends were trimmed by 0 bases and 0 bases, with 2 bases remaining between them. CDR3 length: 13 amino acids. CDR3 loop: CASSLTMNTEAFF. CDR3 coding DNA: TGTGCCAGCAGCTTAACCATGAACACTGAAGCTTTCTTT.

This clone showed up just a few times. The chain joins TRBV27 to TRBJ1-4; D may be TRBD1 (5 bases). The CDR3 has 13 amino acids. Trimming removed 2 bases from V and 8 bases from J, with 9 bases in between. Germline loops: CDR1 MNHEY, CDR2 SMNVEV (reference sequence). The CDR3 loop is CASSLQGGEKLFF. DNA for the CDR3: TGTGCCAGCAGTTTACAGGGAGGCGAAAAACTGTTTTTT.

This chain connects TRBV10-2 to TRBJ2-5; 13 bases line up with TRBD2. Gene TRBJ2-7 matches the end of the DNA better, so the J call may be wrong. Germline V gives CDR1 WSHSY, CDR2 SAAADI. The CDR3 is 14 amino acids. DNA for the CDR3: TGCGCCAGCAGAGGACTAGCGGGGGTCTACGAGCAGTACTTC. Protein: CASRGLAGVYEQYF.

The rearrangement uses TRBV6-5 and TRBJ1-2, with TRBD1 as a possible D gene (5 bases). Trimming shortened V by 6 bases and J by 6 bases, and 11 bases separated the two germline ends. Germline CDR1 is MNHEY and CDR2 is SVGAGI. This CDR3 contains 12 residues. The CDR3 nucleotides are TGTGCCAGCAGCTCAGGGCATGATGGCTACACCTTC. Translating gives CASSSGHDGYTF.

DNA for the CDR3: TGTGCCAGCAGAACCACCACCGGGAGCCCAGGTCAGCCCCAGCATTTT. It encodes CASRTTTGSPGQPQHF. The chain combines TRBV28 with TRBJ1-5; D is uncertain. This CDR3 contains 16 residues. Germline values: CDR1 MDHEN, CDR2 SYDVKM. Between the trimmed V and J ends, which lost 6 bases and 6 bases, there was a span of 21 bases.

The J gene is TRBJ1-4, the V gene TRBV5-1; D not resolved. Trimming took off 1 base at V and 6 bases at J, with 7 bases between the two ends. Germline values: CDR1 SGHRS, CDR2 YFSETQ. The CDR3 runs to 13 residues. Here the CDR3 DNA reads TGCGCCAGCAGCTTGACCCGGGATGAAAAACTGTTTTTT. It specifies CASSLTRDEKLFF.

The chain combines TRBV7-9 with TRBJ2-1; D possibly corresponds to TRBD1 (6 bases). Germline CDR1 reads SEHNR; CDR2 reads FQNEAQ (reference sequence). V gave up 5 bases and J gave up 4 bases, with 18 bases separating them. The CDR3 is 16 amino acids. The DNA for the CDR3 is TGTGCCAGCAGCCCCTTGACAGGCCGACAATACAATGAGCAGTTCTTC. Translation: CASSPLTGRQYNEQFF.

V gene TRBV18 combines with J gene TRBJ2-7; the match to TRBD2 covers 7 bases. CDR1 is KGHSH and CDR2 is LQKENI in the germline V gene. The ends lost 3 bases at V and 3 bases at J; junction bases unmatched: 8. The CDR3 spans 15 residues. CDR3 in DNA: TGTGCCAGCTCACCCGCATTTGGGGGGGACTACGAGCAGTACTTC. The encoded protein is CASSPAFGGDYEQYF.

This rearrangement joins TRBV5-4 to TRBJ2-5, with TRBD2 matching over 9 bases. The CDR3 runs 15 residues. Trimming cost V 4 bases and J 2 bases; bases outside gene matches: 6. Germline CDR1 is SGHNT and CDR2 is YYREEE (reference sequence). The CDR3 is CASSQAGGVQETQYF. CDR3 DNA sequence: TGTGCCAGCAGCCAGGCGGGGGGGGTTCAAGAGACCCAGTACTTC.